The rows below give T cell receptor beta chains drawn from one sample of a study of blood T cell repertoires in COVID-19. TCRdb's copy holds only in-frame clones and misses some; the assay was immunoSEQ multiplex PCR. The table lists about 370,000 clones, more than 70% of them singletons. The sequenced material came from peripheral blood. The receptors stem from a woman younger than 45 with COVID-19, enrolled during active disease. The CDR3 runs from the conserved cysteine through the conserved F or W.

V,length,J,CDR3
TRBV14,16,TRBJ1-2,CASSQEGTGGPYGYTF
TRBV5-1,14,TRBJ2-4,CASSPGEGKNIQYF
TRBV14,18,TRBJ2-1,CASSHQLGPGRSYNEQFF
TRBV19,13,TRBJ1-1,CASSITGNTEAFF
TRBV6-5,13,TRBJ1-1,CASRQGGLTEAFF
TRBV27,15,TRBJ2-1,CASSSYRSGQDEQFF
TRBV7-2,15,TRBJ2-7,CASSLFSGSSYEQYF
TRBV5-1,16,TRBJ2-5,CASSLATSVFGETQYF
TRBV28,11,TRBJ2-2,CASSPSGELFF
TRBV9,14,TRBJ2-3,CASSHRETTDTQYF
TRBV7-2,18,TRBJ2-5,CASSPWGGTQRTQETQYF
TRBV6-1,15,TRBJ1-1,CASSEDRVSVTEAFF
TRBV28,15,TRBJ1-6,CASSTGGGGDSPLHF
TRBV13,14,TRBJ1-1,CASSATGRNTEAFF
TRBV11-3,14,TRBJ1-3,CASNRQGPGNTIYF
TRBV19,16,TRBJ2-3,CASSPLAGGVADTQYF
TRBV7-9,12,TRBJ2-2,CASSSDIGELFF
TRBV6-5,15,TRBJ2-5,CASSYSPQTKETQYF
TRBV18,15,TRBJ1-5,CASSSGQGIGQPQHF
TRBV27,14,TRBJ2-3,CASSPQGGADTQYF
TRBV18,16,TRBJ2-1,CASSPPWRESYNEQFF
TRBV25-1,15,TRBJ1-5,CASSDGDRVIQPQHF
TRBV12-3/TRBV12-4,13,TRBJ1-1,CASSIGRDTEAFF
TRBV7-8,15,TRBJ2-3,CASSLQRGSPDTQYF
TRBV28,13,TRBJ1-1,CASWDGGLTEAFF
TRBV24-1,16,TRBJ2-3,CATSGNRDTSTDTQYF
TRBV11-3,14,TRBJ2-5,CASSLGLGRETQYF
TRBV27,13,TRBJ2-7,CASSFSTSYEQYF
TRBV11-3,15,TRBJ1-4,CASSRGIATNEKLFF
TRBV18,14,TRBJ1-2,CASSREGGVDGYTF
TRBV6-5,12,TRBJ2-7,CASSYSTYEQYF
TRBV28,15,TRBJ1-4,CASRIIQGSNEKLFF